This is a list of T cell receptor beta chains from one sample in a study of T cell responses to AZD1222 COVID-19 vaccine. Profiled with immunoSEQ multiplex PCR; TCRdb holds only in-frame clones, not every one. The data show about 97,000 clones, roughly 88% seen once. The sequenced sample was peripheral blood, obtained on day 0 of AZD1222 vaccination. The receptors here all came from an adult in good health. Each CDR3 is given without its conserved first and last residue.

V,J,CDR3
TRBV28,TRBJ1-6,ASTGRLDSYNSPLH
TRBV3-1/TRBV3-2,TRBJ1-2,ASSRGANYGYT
TRBV3-1/TRBV3-2,TRBJ1-6,ASSPRVSTNSPLH
TRBV11-2,TRBJ1-3,ASSLDLSSGNTIY
TRBV19,TRBJ2-5,ASSITGKETQY
TRBV2,TRBJ2-7,ASSKEGQAFYEQY
TRBV5-1,TRBJ2-7,ASSLDGLVSSYEQY
TRBV5-1,TRBJ1-2,ASSSRTGLSYGYT
TRBV15,TRBJ1-3,ATSRGRSGNTIY
TRBV5-5,TRBJ1-2,ASSLTGNGYT